The 28 T cell receptor beta chains given below trace back to one sample, sequenced in a study of CD8 T cells in Susac syndrome. 0.5 to 1 ug RNA was reverse transcribed with random hexamers. TCRdb re-called the immunoSEQ multiplex PCR reads with MiXCR, one entry per CDR3 protein. The table lists about 90,000 distinct CDR3 sequences, 85% to 95% of them singletons. The sample comprised CD8+ T cells from PBMCs. These receptors were taken from a human donor in good health.

The chain recombines TRBV5-5 with TRBJ2-3; no definite D call. Germline-derived CDR1 and CDR2 are SGHKS and YYEKEE (reference sequence). V shed 4 bases and J shed 6 bases, with 9 bases lying between them. This CDR3 has 12 residues. DNA of the CDR3: TGTGCCAGCAGCCGAGGTACGGATACGCAGTATTTT. Amino acid sequence: CASSRGTDTQYF.

Comment on this clonotype: Germline is not matched at one junction end, which may reflect a read error. The chain is built from TRBV5-1 and TRBJ2-1; D possibly corresponds to TRBD2 (7 bases). Germline V gives CDR1 SGHRS, CDR2 YFSETQ. The CDR3 contains 15 residues. The CDR3: CASRLGGASYNEQFF. In DNA form, the CDR3 reads TGCGCCAGCAGGTTGGGGGGGGCATCCTACAATGAGCAGTTCTTC.

The rearrangement joins TRBV9 to TRBJ2-4; TRBD1 or TRBD2 may be the D gene (5 bases each). The CDR3 loop spans 14 amino acids. V lost 3 bases and J lost 6, with 13 bases in between. The germline gives CDR1 SGDLS, CDR2 YYNGEE. CDR3 in DNA: TGTGCCAGCAGCGGCCGGGACGGGACAAACATTCAGTACTTC. This sequence encodes CASSGRDGTNIQYF.

CDR3 DNA: TGTGCCAGCAGCAAACCTCGGACAGGGGTCGAGGAGACCCAGTACTTC. As protein: CASSKPRTGVEETQYF. V is TRBV7-9 and J is TRBJ2-5, with 9 bases that match TRBD1. CDR1 SEHNR and CDR2 FQNEAQ come from the germline V gene (reference sequence). The CDR3 runs to 16 residues. V was pared by 5 bases and J by 5 bases, with 12 bases of the junction left unmatched. The whole variable domain, filled in from reference TRBV7-9 and TRBJ2-5, reads DTGVSQNPRHKITKRGQNVTFRCDPISEHNRLYWYRQTLGQGPEFLTYFQNEAQLEKSRLLSDRFSAERPKGSFSTLEIQRTEQGDSAMYLCASSKPRTGVEETQYFGPGTRLLVL.

V and J are TRBV29-1 and TRBJ2-2, with D unclear. CDR1 and CDR2 (germline): SQVTM, ANQGSEA. The CDR3 runs 14 residues. V was pared by 3 bases and J by 4 bases, with 12 bases between. Written as DNA, the CDR3 is TGCAGCGTTGAGGACGGGTACGGCACCGGGGAGCTGTTTTTT. It translates to CSVEDGYGTGELFF.

V gene TRBV9 combines with J gene TRBJ2-5, with D perhaps matching TRBD2 (6 bases). Germline CDR1 reads SGDLS; CDR2 reads YYNGEE. V was clipped by 0 bases and J by 4 bases, with 10 bases between them. The CDR3 has 14 amino acids. CDR3 amino acids: CASSVEGGRETQYF. CDR3 nucleotide sequence: TGTGCCAGCAGCGTAGAAGGAGGGCGAGAGACCCAGTACTTC. The entire variable domain, with the rest obtained from reference TRBV9 and TRBJ2-5, is as follows: DSGVTQTPKHLITATGQRVTLRCSPRSGDLSVYWYQQSLDQGLQFLIQYYNGEERAKGNILERFSAQQFPDLHSELNLSSLELGDSALYFCASSVEGGRETQYFGPGTRLLVL.

This clonotype was counted a few times. This chain joins TRBV27 and TRBJ2-2, with 13 bases matching TRBD2. CDR1 and CDR2 (germline): MNHEY, SMNVEV (reference sequence). CDR3 size: 16 residues. Unmatched junction bases numbered 5, after V lost 3 bases and J lost 7 bases. This chain's CDR3 is CASSLTSGGPGGELFF. CDR3 nucleotide sequence: TGTGCCAGCAGTTTGACTAGCGGGGGGCCGGGCGGGGAGCTGTTTTTT.

The V and J genes are TRBV6-2 or TRBV6-3 and TRBJ1-5; D is ambiguous. Germline V gene lookup returns CDR1 MNHEY and CDR2 SVGEGT. Trimming shortened V by 0 bases and J by 1 base, and 1 base separated the two germline ends. The CDR3 is made up of 13 amino acids. The CDR3 here is CASSYSSNQPQHF. Written as DNA, the CDR3 is TGTGCCAGCAGTTACTCCAGCAATCAGCCCCAGCATTTT.

V is TRBV29-1 and J is TRBJ2-7, with D possibly matching TRBD2 (5 bases). V was cut by 0 bases and J by 4 bases, with 16 bases left in between. This CDR3 contains 15 residues. Germline-derived CDR1 and CDR2 are SQVTM and ANQGSEA. CDR3 in amino acids: CSVEDPAHSGYEQYF. The CDR3 region has the DNA TGCAGCGTTGAAGATCCTGCCCACAGCGGATACGAGCAGTACTTC.

The chain recombines TRBV5-6 with TRBJ1-3; D is unclear. The germline CDR1 and CDR2 sequences are SGHDT and YYEEEE. The CDR3 totals 13 residues. The ends were cut back, 6 bases at V and 4 bases at J, with 11 bases in the middle. The CDR3 spells CASTPSGGNTIYF. In nucleotides, the CDR3 is TGTGCCAGCACCCCGTCGGGGGGAAACACCATATATTTT. Full variable domain (outside the CDR3, taken from reference TRBV5-6 and TRBJ1-3): DAGVTQSPTHLIKTRGQQVTLRCSPKSGHDTVSWYQQALGQGPQFIFQYYEEEERQRGNFPDRFSGHQFPNYSSELNVNALLLGDSALYLCASTPSGGNTIYFGEGSWLTVV.

This clonotype was counted only a few times. The chain uses TRBV14 and TRBJ1-1, with D uncertain. V was trimmed by 4 bases and J by 1 base, leaving 7 bases between them. CDR3 length equals 13 residues. Germline values: CDR1 SGHDN, CDR2 FVKESK. In DNA form, the CDR3 reads TGTGCCAGCAGCCCCATTAGGAACACTGAAGCTTTCTTT. It is translated as CASSPIRNTEAFF.

V usage is TRBV4-1 and J usage is TRBJ2-1; D uncertain. Germline lookup yields CDR1 MGHRA and CDR2 YSYEKL. The CDR3 length is 11 residues. Trimming took 1 base from V and 13 from J, leaving 8 bases between them. The CDR3 sequence is CASSQAGLQFF. CDR3 nucleotides: TGCGCCAGCAGCCAAGCTGGGCTTCAGTTCTTC.

The gene calls are TRBV5-5 and TRBJ1-1; D may be TRBD1 (5 bases). This CDR3 has 15 residues. The germline CDR1 and CDR2 sequences are SGHKS and YYEKEE (reference sequence). Trimming stripped 1 base from V and 1 base from J, with 11 bases between. CDR3 in DNA: TGTGCCAGCAGCTTGTCGGGGGGGGAGAACACTGAAGCTTTCTTT. It encodes CASSLSGGENTEAFF.

The chain recombines TRBV2 with TRBJ1-1; D call uncertain. This CDR3 is built from 15 residues. The V end lost 4 bases, the J end lost 2 bases, and 14 bases lay between the germline ends. Germline V lookup: CDR1 SNHLY, CDR2 FYNNEI. The CDR3 is CASSAGSYRNTEAFF. As DNA, the CDR3 is TGTGCCAGCAGTGCCGGTTCGTACAGAAACACTGAAGCTTTCTTT.

The V call is TRBV6-5, the J call TRBJ2-1; 9 bases line up with TRBD2. V dropped 0 bases and J dropped 5; count of bases not matched to a gene: 2. The CDR3 is made up of 15 amino acids. CDR1 is MNHEY, CDR2 SVGAGI, per germline. CDR3 bases: TGTGCCAGCAGTTACTCATCTAGCGGGAACAATGAGCAGTTCTTC. As protein: CASSYSSSGNNEQFF.

The chain joins TRBV6-1 to TRBJ1-5; 8 bases agree with TRBD1. With V trimmed by 6 bases and J by 6 bases, 1 base remained unmatched. Germline-derived CDR1 and CDR2 are MNHNS and SASEGT. This CDR3 has 12 residues. This CDR3 is CASSQGAQPQHF. The CDR3 DNA is TGTGCCAGCAGCCAGGGGGCTCAGCCCCAGCATTTT.

This chain uses TRBV9 with TRBJ2-6; a possible D gene is TRBD2 (6 bases). The germline V gene has CDR1 SGDLS and CDR2 YYNGEE. The CDR3 sequence is 17 residues long. Deletions cut 4 bases from V and 1 base from J, with 15 bases between. The CDR3 spells CASSPWQGLSGANVLTF. The CDR3 region has the DNA TGTGCCAGCAGCCCCTGGCAGGGACTTTCTGGGGCCAACGTCCTGACTTTC.

The chain couples TRBV20-1 to TRBJ2-7; TRBD1 matches at 9 bases. The CDR3 is 16 amino acids. The ends lost 3 bases at V and 2 bases at J; junction bases unmatched: 11. Germline V gene sequence: CDR1 DFQATT, CDR2 SNEGSKA (reference sequence). CDR3: CSARRRDRVETYEQYF. In DNA form, the CDR3 reads TGCAGTGCTAGGAGGCGGGACAGGGTCGAGACCTACGAGCAGTACTTC.

The chain links TRBV24-1 to TRBJ2-1; 7 bases agree with TRBD1. Trimming cost V 3 bases and J 10 bases; bases outside gene matches: 5. The germline V gene has CDR1 KGHDR and CDR2 SFDVKD. CDR3 length equals 13 residues. In nucleotides, the CDR3 is TGTGCCACCAGTGATGGGACAGAACGAGAGCAGTTCTTC. Translation: CATSDGTEREQFF.

The J gene is TRBJ2-1, the V gene TRBV7-9, with 14 bases identical to TRBD2. The ends lost 4 bases at V and 2 bases at J; junction bases unmatched: 4. Germline loops: CDR1 SEHNR, CDR2 FQNEAQ (reference sequence). This CDR3 has 17 amino acids. This CDR3 reads CASSSRLAGGPYNEQFF. The CDR3 bases are TGTGCCAGCAGCTCGCGACTAGCGGGGGGGCCCTACAATGAGCAGTTCTTC. The variable domain in full, with the rest retrieved from reference TRBV7-9 and TRBJ2-1, is DTGVSQNPRHKITKRGQNVTFRCDPISEHNRLYWYRQTLGQGPEFLTYFQNEAQLEKSRLLSDRFSAERPKGSFSTLEIQRTEQGDSAMYLCASSSRLAGGPYNEQFFGPGTRLTVL.

This chain uses TRBV5-1 with TRBJ1-1, with 7 bases lining up with TRBD1. The CDR3 covers 14 residues. Germline CDR1 is SGHRS and CDR2 is YFSETQ. Germline trimming cut 2 bases from V and 0 bases from J; bases unmatched to any gene: 1. The CDR3 reads CASSFTGVNTEAFF. The CDR3 DNA reads TGCGCCAGCAGCTTCACAGGGGTGAACACTGAAGCTTTCTTT. Full variable domain (rest looked up from reference TRBV5-1 and TRBJ1-1): KAGVTQTPRYLIKTRGQQVTLSCSPISGHRSVSWYQQTPGQGLQFLFEYFSETQRNKGNFPGRFSGRQFSNSRSEMNVSTLELGDSALYLCASSFTGVNTEAFFGQGTRLTVV.

This clonotype showed up just once. The chain employs TRBV6-5 and TRBJ2-7; tentative D call: TRBD2 (5 bases). With 4 bases removed from V and 2 bases from J, the gap between germline ends came to 21 bases. Germline loops: CDR1 MNHEY, CDR2 SVGAGI. The length of the CDR3 is 17 residues. CDR3: CASSLLPSFGSPYEQYF. CDR3 DNA sequence: TGTGCCAGCAGTTTACTCCCCAGCTTTGGGAGTCCCTACGAGCAGTACTTC.

The rearrangement joins TRBV25-1 to TRBJ1-1; no firm D call. Germline-derived CDR1 and CDR2 are MGHDK and SYGVNS. Trimming removed 3 bases from V and 7 bases from J, with 9 bases in between. This CDR3 region has 12 residues. The CDR3 nucleotides read TGTGCCAGCAGTGACTCGGGATTTGAAGCTTTCTTT. Its protein is CASSDSGFEAFF. Looking up the rest from reference TRBV25-1 and TRBJ1-1 gives the full variable domain: EADIYQTPRYLVIGTGKKITLECSQTMGHDKMYWYQQDPGMELHLIHYSYGVNSTEKGDLSSESTVSRIRTEHFPLTLESARPSHTSQYLCASSDSGFEAFFGQGTRLTVV.

DNA of the CDR3: TGTGCCAGCAGCGTAGTCTCCGGTGGCACTGAAGCTTTCTTT. Its translation is CASSVVSGGTEAFF. The chain has TRBV9 and TRBJ1-1; no clear D gene. The CDR3 runs 14 residues. CDR1 and CDR2 from the germline V gene are SGDLS and YYNGEE. V shed 0 bases and J shed 4 bases, with 10 bases lying between them.

The rearrangement joins TRBV10-3 to TRBJ2-5, with D possibly TRBD2 on 6 matching bases. The V end was cut by 2 bases, the J end by 5 bases, with 12 bases between. The CDR3 extends over 14 amino acids. Per the germline V gene, CDR1 is ENHRY and CDR2 is SYGVKD. CDR3 nucleotides: TGTGCCATCAGTGAGGCGGGGTCGGATGAGACCCAGTACTTC. It codes for CAISEAGSDETQYF.

The chain combines TRBV9 with TRBJ2-1; TRBD2 matches at 10 bases. Germline assignment: CDR1 SGDLS and CDR2 YYNGEE. This CDR3 is built from 15 residues. J lost 6 bases, V lost 3 bases, and 6 bases had no gene match. CDR3 region: CASSALAGAFNEQFF. The CDR3 region has the DNA TGTGCCAGCAGCGCCCTAGCGGGGGCCTTCAATGAGCAGTTCTTC.

This clonotype came up a few times. The V gene is TRBV3-1, the J gene TRBJ1-1, with TRBD1 matching 8 bases. After removal of 4 bases from V and 0 bases from J, the junction contained 1 base not matched to a gene. CDR1 and CDR2 from the germline V gene are LGHDT and YNNKEL (reference sequence). CDR3 length: 14 residues. CDR3 sequence reads: CASSPGQVNTEAFF. CDR3 coding DNA: TGTGCCAGCAGCCCGGGACAGGTGAACACTGAAGCTTTCTTT.

The chain employs TRBV4-1 and TRBJ1-4, with a tentative D call TRBD1 (5 bases). The CDR3 runs to 17 residues. Deletions cut 0 bases from V and 8 bases from J, with 19 bases between. Germline V gene data show CDR1 as MGHRA and CDR2 as YSYEKL. This CDR3 reads CASSQEGGGRVKEKLFF. The DNA of the CDR3 is TGCGCCAGCAGCCAAGAGGGGGGAGGTAGGGTAAAGGAAAAACTGTTTTTT.